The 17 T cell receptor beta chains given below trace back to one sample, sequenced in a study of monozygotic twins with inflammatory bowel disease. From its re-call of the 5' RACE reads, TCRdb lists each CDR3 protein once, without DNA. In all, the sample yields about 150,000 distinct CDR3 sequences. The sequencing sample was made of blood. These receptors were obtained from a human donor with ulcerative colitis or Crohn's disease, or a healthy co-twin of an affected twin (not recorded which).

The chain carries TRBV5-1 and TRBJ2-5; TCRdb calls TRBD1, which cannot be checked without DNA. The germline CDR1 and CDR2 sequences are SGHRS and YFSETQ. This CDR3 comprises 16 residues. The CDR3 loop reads CASSLVLAGRGETQYF.

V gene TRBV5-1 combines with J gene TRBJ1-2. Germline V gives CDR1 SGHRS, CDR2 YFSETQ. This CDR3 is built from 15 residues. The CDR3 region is CASSLRPEYNYGYTF.

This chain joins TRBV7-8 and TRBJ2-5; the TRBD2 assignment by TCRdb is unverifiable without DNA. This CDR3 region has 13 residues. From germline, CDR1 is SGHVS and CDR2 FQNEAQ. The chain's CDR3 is CASSLGASGKQYF.

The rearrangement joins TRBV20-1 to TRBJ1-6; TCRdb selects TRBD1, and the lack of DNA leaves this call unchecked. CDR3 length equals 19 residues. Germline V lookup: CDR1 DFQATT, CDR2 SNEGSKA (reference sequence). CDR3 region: CSSLARGRVKGGYNSPLHF.

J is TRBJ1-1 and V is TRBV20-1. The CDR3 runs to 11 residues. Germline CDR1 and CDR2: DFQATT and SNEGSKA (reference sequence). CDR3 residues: CSANGNTEAFF.

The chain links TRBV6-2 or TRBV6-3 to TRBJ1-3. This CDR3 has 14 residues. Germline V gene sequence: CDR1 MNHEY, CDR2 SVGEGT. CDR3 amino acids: CASSYVSSGNTIYF.

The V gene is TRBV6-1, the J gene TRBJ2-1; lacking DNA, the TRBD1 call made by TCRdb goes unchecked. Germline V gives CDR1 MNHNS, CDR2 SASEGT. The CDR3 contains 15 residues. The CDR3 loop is CASSLSGTGRNEQFF.

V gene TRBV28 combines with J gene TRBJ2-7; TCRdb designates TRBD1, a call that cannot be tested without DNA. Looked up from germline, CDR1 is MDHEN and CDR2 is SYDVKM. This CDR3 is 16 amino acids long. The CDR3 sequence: CASSSTGTGEFYEQYF.

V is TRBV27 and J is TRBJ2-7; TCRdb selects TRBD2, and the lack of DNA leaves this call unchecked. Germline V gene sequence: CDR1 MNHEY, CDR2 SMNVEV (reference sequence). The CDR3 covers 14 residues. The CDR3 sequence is CASSWNRADDEQYF.

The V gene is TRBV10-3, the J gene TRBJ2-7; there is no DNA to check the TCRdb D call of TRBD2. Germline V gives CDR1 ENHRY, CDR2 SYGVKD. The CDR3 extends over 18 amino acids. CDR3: CAISERTGLAGDGNEQYF.

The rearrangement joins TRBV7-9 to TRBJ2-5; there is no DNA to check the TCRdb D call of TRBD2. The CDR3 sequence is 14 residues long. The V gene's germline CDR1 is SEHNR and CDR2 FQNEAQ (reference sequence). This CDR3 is CASSHSGGTRAQYF.

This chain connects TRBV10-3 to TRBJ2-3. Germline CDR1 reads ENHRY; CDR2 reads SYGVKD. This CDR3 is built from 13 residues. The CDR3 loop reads CAISVSFADTQYF.

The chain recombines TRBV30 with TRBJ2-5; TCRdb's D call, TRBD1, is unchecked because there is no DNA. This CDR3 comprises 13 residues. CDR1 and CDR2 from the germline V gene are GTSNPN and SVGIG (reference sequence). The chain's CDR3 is CAWSVRGGETQYF.

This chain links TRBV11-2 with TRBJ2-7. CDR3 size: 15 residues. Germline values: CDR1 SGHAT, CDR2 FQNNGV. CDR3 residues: CASSSGRSATYEQYF.

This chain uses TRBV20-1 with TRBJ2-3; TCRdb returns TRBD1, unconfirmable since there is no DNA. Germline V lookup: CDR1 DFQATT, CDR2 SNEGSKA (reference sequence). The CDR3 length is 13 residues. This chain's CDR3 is CSARPGPPDTQYF.

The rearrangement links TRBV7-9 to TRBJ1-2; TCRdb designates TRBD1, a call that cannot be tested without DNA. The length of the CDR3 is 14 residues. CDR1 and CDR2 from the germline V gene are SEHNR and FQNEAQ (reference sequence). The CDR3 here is CASSLAGREHGYTF.

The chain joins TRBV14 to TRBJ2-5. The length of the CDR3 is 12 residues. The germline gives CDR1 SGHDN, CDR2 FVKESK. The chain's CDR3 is CASSQTRETQYF.